These 14 T cell receptor beta chains share one sample of origin, sequenced in a study of early T cells in non-severe SARS-CoV-2 infection (dated by TCRdb to about 2021). The library relied on 5' RACE. TCRdb shows the sequencer as NextSeq 500. The public sequencing data were trimmed at Q25 with fastp and processed into clonotypes with MiXCR by TCRdb, which kept only in-frame beta chains. Duplicate CDR3 protein sequences are folded into a single record with the most common DNA and genes. This sample is represented by about 39,000 distinct CDR3 sequences; 5.5% to 7% of them were singletons. Roughly 4% of the sample comes from the top ten. Sequences were derived from whole blood, sampled at baseline. The receptors stem from an adult who was a healthcare worker with PCR-confirmed SARS-CoV-2 infection or an uninfected control (not recorded which).

This clonotype was detected many times. This chain connects TRBV6-2 or TRBV6-3 to TRBJ1-1; D is possibly TRBD1 (6 bases). This CDR3 spans 15 amino acids. Germline loops: CDR1 MNHEY, CDR2 SVGEGT. V was pared by 5 bases and J by 1 base, with 14 bases between. CDR3 loop: CASSRPTGWNTEAFF. CDR3 bases: TGTGCCAGCAGTCGTCCCACAGGGTGGAACACTGAAGCTTTCTTT.

This clonotype was seen many times. The J gene is TRBJ1-1, the V gene TRBV6-5; D is unresolved. Trimming pared 4 bases from V and 0 bases from J, leaving 9 bases between. The CDR3 sequence is 14 residues long. Per germline, CDR1 MNHEY and CDR2 SVGAGI. CDR3 bases: TGTGCCAGCAGTTTCTCCTTCTTGAACACTGAAGCTTTCTTT. It codes for CASSFSFLNTEAFF.

Turning to this clonotype: A much bigger clone sits one base away, suggesting this may be a read error. V and J are TRBV3-1 and TRBJ1-5; maybe TRBD1 (6 bases). Germline CDR1 and CDR2: LGHDT and YNNKEL (reference sequence). This CDR3 has 13 amino acids. In DNA, the CDR3 is TGTGCCAGCAGCCAAGGGGACAATCAGTCCCAGCATTTT. It is translated as CASSQGDNQSQHF.

This clonotype was detected many times. The V call is TRBV7-8, the J call TRBJ2-2; D remains ambiguous. This CDR3 has 15 amino acids. Germline V gene lookup returns CDR1 SGHVS and CDR2 FQNEAQ. The ends were cut back, 5 bases at V and 1 base at J, with 11 bases in the middle. This chain's CDR3 is CASSPPKVNTGELFF. The CDR3 nucleotides read TGTGCCAGCAGCCCCCCGAAGGTGAACACCGGGGAGCTGTTTTTT.

The chain is built from TRBV7-9 and TRBJ2-7; 8 bases agree with TRBD1. V lost 3 bases and J lost 3; bases outside the gene matches: 1. From germline, CDR1 is SEHNR and CDR2 FQNEAQ (reference sequence). The CDR3 is 13 amino acids. CDR3 loop: CASSLGQDYEQYF. The CDR3 region has the DNA TGTGCCAGCAGCTTGGGACAGGACTACGAGCAGTACTTC. Combining the CDR3 with reference TRBV7-9 and TRBJ2-7 gives the whole variable domain DTGVSQNPRHKITKRGQNVTFRCDPISEHNRLYWYRQTLGQGPEFLTYFQNEAQLEKSRLLSDRFSAERPKGSFSTLEIQRTEQGDSAMYLCASSLGQDYEQYFGPGTRLTVT.

This clonotype occurred a few times. The rearrangement links TRBV3-1 to TRBJ2-1; possibly TRBD2 for D (5 bases). The CDR3 spans 15 residues. V lost 4 bases and J 6 bases, leaving 16 bases between the germline ends. The germline gives CDR1 LGHDT, CDR2 YNNKEL (reference sequence). DNA of the CDR3: TGTGCCAGCAGCCCCGGGGATGTATTAGGCAATGAGCAGTTCTTC. It is translated as CASSPGDVLGNEQFF.

This clonotype appeared many times. The genes are TRBV6-1 and TRBJ2-7; 8 nucleotides agree with TRBD1. CDR1 is MNHNS, CDR2 SASEGT, per germline. V shed 4 bases, J shed 5 bases, and the junction held 10 bases outside the gene matches. This CDR3 contains 15 residues. The CDR3 DNA sequence: TGTGCCAGCAGTGGGGGAGGACAGGGTGAAGACGAGCAGTACTTC. Amino acid sequence: CASSGGGQGEDEQYF.

This clonotype was counted at least ten times. The genes are TRBV20-1 and TRBJ2-7, with D unclear. V lost 1 base and J lost 1, with 8 bases in between. This CDR3 comprises 13 residues. Germline CDR1 reads DFQATT; CDR2 reads SNEGSKA (reference sequence). This CDR3 reads CSARGPWSYEQYF. CDR3 bases: TGCAGTGCTAGAGGGCCGTGGTCCTACGAGCAGTACTTC.

The rearrangement links TRBV9 to TRBJ2-5, with 7 bases matching TRBD2. The length of the CDR3 is 14 residues. With V trimmed by 4 bases and J by 1 base, 4 bases remained unmatched. Germline values: CDR1 SGDLS, CDR2 YYNGEE. CDR3 in amino acids: CASSFAGVQETQYF. The CDR3 nucleotides read TGTGCCAGCAGCTTCGCGGGGGTCCAAGAGACCCAGTACTTC.

This clonotype was observed at least ten times. The CDR3 DNA sequence: TGTGCCAGCAGCTCGGACCGTGCGGGAAATGACCTAGGCGAGCAGTACTTC. Encoded protein: CASSSDRAGNDLGEQYF. The gene calls are TRBV13 and TRBJ2-7, with D maybe TRBD2 (6 bases). The CDR3 runs 17 residues. Trimming stripped 4 bases from V and 6 bases from J, with 25 bases between. Germline V gene lookup returns CDR1 PRHDT and CDR2 FYEKMQ (reference sequence).

This clonotype was counted ten times or more. V is TRBV7-2 and J is TRBJ2-2; D is possibly TRBD1 (6 bases). Trimming took off 5 bases at V and 5 bases at J, with 9 bases between the two ends. Per the germline V gene, CDR1 is SGHTA and CDR2 is FQGNSA. The CDR3 consists of 13 residues. DNA for the CDR3: TGTGCCAGCAGCACACAGGGAACCGGGGAGCTGTTTTTT. Amino acids: CASSTQGTGELFF. Looking up the rest from reference TRBV7-2 and TRBJ2-2 gives the full variable domain: GAGVSQSPSNKVTEKGKDVELRCDPISGHTALYWYRQSLGQGLEFLIYFQGNSAPDKSGLPSDRFSAERTGGSVSTLTIQRTQQEDSAVYLCASSTQGTGELFFGEGSRLTVL.

The table lists this clonotype with many counts. This chain uses TRBV5-6 with TRBJ2-1; perhaps TRBD2 as D (8 bases). V shed 6 bases and J shed 0 bases, with 16 bases lying between them. This CDR3 region has 16 residues. The germline V gene has CDR1 SGHDT and CDR2 YYEEEE. The CDR3 region is CASTGRGQISYNEQFF. The CDR3 nucleotides are TGTGCCAGCACCGGGAGGGGACAGATCTCCTACAATGAGCAGTTCTTC.

Only a few counts were recorded for this clonotype. V and J are TRBV6-5 and TRBJ2-5; 8 nucleotides align to TRBD2. Trimming cost V 2 bases and J 4 bases; bases outside gene matches: 6. This CDR3 region has 15 residues. Germline CDR1 is MNHEY and CDR2 is SVGAGI. CDR3 bases: TGTGCCAGCAGTTACCTGGGGGCGGGAGGAGAGACCCAGTACTTC. Translation gives CASSYLGAGGETQYF.

This clonotype was counted ten times or more. The CDR3 DNA is TGCGCCAGCAGCTTGGGAGGGACAGGGGGTACCTACGAGCAGTACTTC. This gives the protein CASSLGGTGGTYEQYF. This chain connects TRBV5-1 to TRBJ2-7, with 11 bases fitting TRBD1. The CDR3 extends over 16 amino acids. The trim removed 0 bases at V and 2 bases at J, leaving 4 bases unmatched. CDR1 SGHRS and CDR2 YFSETQ come from the germline V gene.